These 5 T cell receptor beta chains share one sample of origin, sequenced in a study of blood T cell repertoires in COVID-19 (dated by TCRdb to 2020 to 2021). The method was the immunoSEQ multiplex PCR assay. TCRdb carries this immuneACCESS record with in-frame sequences only. Its versions omit some clonotypes, under half of them owing to an unresolved V gene in the studies checked, with the rest unexplained. The sample table holds some 300,000 clones, of which 70% to 90% were seen once. In total, the top ten clones hold roughly 6.1% of the sample. Sequenced: peripheral blood. The receptors shown here come from a woman aged 45-59 years with COVID-19, enrolled during active disease.

The chain joins TRBV18 to TRBJ2-7, with D possibly TRBD2 on 6 matching bases. V was clipped by 3 bases and J by 0 bases, with 15 bases between them. The CDR3 spans 16 residues. CDR1 is KGHSH, CDR2 LQKENI, per germline. The CDR3 DNA reads as TGTGCCAGCTCACCCTTCAACGGGCGGGGCTCCTACGAGCAGTACTTC. This encodes CASSPFNGRGSYEQYF.

The chain joins TRBV4-1 to TRBJ2-3, with 8 positions matching TRBD2. The CDR3 covers 14 residues. Germline CDR1 and CDR2: MGHRA and YSYEKL. The trim removed 4 bases at V and 6 bases at J, leaving 6 bases unmatched. This chain's CDR3 is CASSRSGRDDTQYF. The CDR3 DNA follows: TGCGCCAGCAGCCGAAGCGGGAGAGACGATACGCAGTATTTT.

This chain joins TRBV7-3 and TRBJ2-5; 7 nucleotides match TRBD1. V trimming: 6 bases; J trimming: 2 bases; junction bases outside the gene matches: 3. The CDR3 has 13 residues. CDR1 and CDR2 (germline): SGHTA, FQGTGA. CDR3: CASSIQGQETQYF. The CDR3 DNA reads TGTGCCAGCAGTATACAGGGGCAAGAGACCCAGTACTTC.

The CDR3 DNA follows: TGTGCCACCAGCAGAGGATCGGGGATTGAGACCCAGTACTTC. This codes for CATSRGSGIETQYF. The V call is TRBV15, the J call TRBJ2-5; weak D call: TRBD2 (5 bases). V lost 1 base, J lost 5 bases, and 11 bases lay in between. The CDR3 runs to 14 residues. CDR1 is LNHNV and CDR2 is YYDKDF in the germline V gene (reference sequence).

This chain connects TRBV27 to TRBJ2-4, with D tentatively TRBD1 (5 bases). Between the trimmed V and J ends, which lost 3 bases and 0 bases, there was a span of 6 bases. The CDR3 extends over 14 amino acids. In germline, CDR1 is MNHEY, CDR2 SMNVEV (reference sequence). DNA for the CDR3: TGTGCCAGCAGTTTCGACAGAGCCAAAAACATTCAGTACTTC. This encodes CASSFDRAKNIQYF.